Below are 4 T cell receptor beta chains sequenced from a single sample in a study of T-cell memory formation after mild COVID-19. TCRdb fed the 5' RACE reads into MiXCR, producing one record per CDR3 protein. The sample carries roughly 170,000 distinct CDR3 sequences, 20% to 25% recorded once. The sequenced sample consisted of PBMCs or a T cell subset sorted from them (not recorded which). These receptors were taken from an adult woman who had mild COVID-19 (a few samples of this study predate the infection). Cell type and time point are not known.

This clonotype was counted between two and nine times. The chain employs TRBV7-6 and TRBJ2-7; 7 bases agree with TRBD1. Germline trimming cut 5 bases from V and 5 bases from J; bases unmatched to any gene: 15. Per germline, CDR1 SGHVS and CDR2 FNYEAQ. The CDR3 loop spans 16 amino acids. CDR3 DNA sequence: TGTGCCAGCAGCCCATTTATGGGGCAGGGGGTGGACGAGCAGTACTTC. Protein product: CASSPFMGQGVDEQYF.

The CDR3 DNA reads as TGTGCCAGCAGTCTCGGACAGGGGACTGAAGCTTTCTTT. Protein sequence: CASSLGQGTEAFF. The rearrangement uses TRBV12-3 or TRBV12-4 and TRBJ1-1, with 9 bases lining up with TRBD1. With V trimmed by 5 bases and J by 5 bases, 3 bases remained unmatched. The CDR3 runs to 13 residues.

The V call is TRBV6-1, the J call TRBJ2-2; no reliable D call. The CDR3 runs to 13 residues. V gave up 0 bases and J gave up 3 bases, with 2 bases separating them. Germline V lookup: CDR1 MNHNS, CDR2 SASEGT. The CDR3 DNA follows: TGTGCCAGCAGTGAAGCGTACACCGGGGAGCTGTTTTTT. Translated: CASSEAYTGELFF.

A remark on this clonotype: The junction does not match germline at one end; this may be a read error. The V and J genes are TRBV2 and TRBJ2-2, with TRBD2 identical over 8 bases. This CDR3 is 15 amino acids long. The germline V gene has CDR1 SNHLY and CDR2 FYNNEI. The CDR3 coding sequence is TGTGCCAACAGTGACCTAGCGGGGAACACCGGGGAGCTGTTTTTT. This sequence encodes CANSDLAGNTGELFF.